These 5 T cell receptor beta chains originate from one sample sequenced in a study of T cell repertoires in cytomegalovirus infection. Antigens for these TCRs are unknown. TCRdb reprocessed the reads via MiXCR and lists one record per CDR3 protein. The sample shows roughly 500,000 distinct CDR3 sequences, 30% to 40% of them seen only once. The sequencing used cultured PBMCs, collected from culture after CMV antigen stimulation. Receptors originate from a human donor in good health (CMV status not recorded). Some clones in this sample may be carry-over from other donors' samples.

This chain joins TRBV2 and TRBJ2-1; TRBD2 agrees at 8 bases. This CDR3 is 15 amino acids long. The V and J ends lost 6 bases and 0 bases, in that order; junction bases with no gene match: 4. Germline V gene sequence: CDR1 SNHLY, CDR2 FYNNEI. The CDR3 bases are TGTGCCAGCAGAGGGGCGGGAGGCTCCTACAATGAGCAGTTCTTC. As protein: CASRGAGGSYNEQFF.

This clonotype was observed a few times. The rearrangement uses TRBV7-2 and TRBJ2-7, with 7 bases aligning to TRBD1. This CDR3 has 14 amino acids. Germline CDR1 reads SGHTA; CDR2 reads FQGNSA. V lost 5 bases and J lost 0; bases outside the gene matches: 4. The chain's CDR3 is CASSPRQGSYEQYV. In nucleotides, the CDR3 is TGTGCCAGCAGCCCCAGACAGGGCTCCTACGAGCAGTACGTC.

This clonotype appeared a few times. In nucleotides, the CDR3 is TGTGCCAGCAGCCCCGGGGTGGCCTCGGGCGAGCAGTACGTC. It yields the protein CASSPGVASGEQYV. The chain has TRBV7-2 and TRBJ2-7, with D possibly matching TRBD2 (5 bases). CDR1 and CDR2 from the germline V gene are SGHTA and FQGNSA. This CDR3 comprises 14 residues. V was clipped by 5 bases and J by 6 bases, with 17 bases between them.

This clonotype appeared a few times. V is TRBV6-2 or TRBV6-3 and J is TRBJ2-1; D is possibly TRBD1 or TRBD2 (5 bases each). The CDR3 has 13 residues. The ends were cut back, 6 bases at V and 6 bases at J, with 12 bases in the middle. Germline CDR1 reads MNHEY; CDR2 reads SVGEGT. The CDR3 reads CASSWGPLNEQFF. The CDR3 DNA sequence: TGTGCCAGCAGCTGGGGACCACTCAATGAGCAGTTCTTC.

This clonotype has ten or more counts. The chain is built from TRBV7-2 and TRBJ2-1; D call uncertain. The germline CDR1 and CDR2 sequences are SGHTA and FQGNSA. V lost 5 bases and J lost 4, with 12 bases in between. The CDR3 has 14 amino acids. CDR3 DNA sequence: TGTGCCAGCAGCGCCGAGCTGGGTTACAATGAGCAGTTCTTC. It specifies CASSAELGYNEQFF.